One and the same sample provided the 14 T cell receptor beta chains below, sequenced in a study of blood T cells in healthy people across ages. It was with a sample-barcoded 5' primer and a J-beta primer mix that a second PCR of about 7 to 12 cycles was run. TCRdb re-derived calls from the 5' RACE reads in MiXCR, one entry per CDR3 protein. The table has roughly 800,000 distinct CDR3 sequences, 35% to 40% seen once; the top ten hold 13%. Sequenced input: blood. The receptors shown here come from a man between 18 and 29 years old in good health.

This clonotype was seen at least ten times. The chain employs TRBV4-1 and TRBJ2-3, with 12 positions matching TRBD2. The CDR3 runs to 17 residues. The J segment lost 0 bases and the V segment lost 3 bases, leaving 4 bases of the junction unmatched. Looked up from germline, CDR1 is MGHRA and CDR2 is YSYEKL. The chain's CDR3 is CASSQTSGGPSTDTQYF. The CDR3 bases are TGCGCCAGCAGCCAGACTAGCGGGGGACCTAGCACAGATACGCAGTATTTT.

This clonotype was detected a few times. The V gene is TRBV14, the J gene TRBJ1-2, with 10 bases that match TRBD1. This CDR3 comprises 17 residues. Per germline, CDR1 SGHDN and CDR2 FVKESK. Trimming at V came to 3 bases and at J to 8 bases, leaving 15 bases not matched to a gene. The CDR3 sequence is CASSHYSGTGVGGGYTF. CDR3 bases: TGTGCCAGCAGCCACTACTCCGGGACAGGGGTCGGGGGCGGCTACACCTTC.

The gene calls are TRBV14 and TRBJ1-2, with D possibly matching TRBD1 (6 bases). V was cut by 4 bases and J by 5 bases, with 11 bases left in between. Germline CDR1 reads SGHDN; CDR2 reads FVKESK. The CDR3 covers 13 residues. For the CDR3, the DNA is TGTGCCAGCAGCCCCGGGACATCATATGGCTACACCTTC. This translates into CASSPGTSYGYTF. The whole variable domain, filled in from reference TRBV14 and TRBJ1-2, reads EAGVTQFPSHSVIEKGQTVTLRCDPISGHDNLYWYRRVMGKEIKFLLHFVKESKQDESGMPNNRFLAERTGGTYSTLKVQPAELEDSGVYFCASSPGTSYGYTFGSGTRLTVV.

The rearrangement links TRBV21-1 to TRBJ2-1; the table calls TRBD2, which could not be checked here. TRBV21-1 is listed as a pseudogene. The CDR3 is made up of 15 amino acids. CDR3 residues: CASSLCPRVRNEQFF. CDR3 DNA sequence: TGTGCCAGCAGCCTATGCCCGCGGGTACGCAATGAGCAGTTCTTC.

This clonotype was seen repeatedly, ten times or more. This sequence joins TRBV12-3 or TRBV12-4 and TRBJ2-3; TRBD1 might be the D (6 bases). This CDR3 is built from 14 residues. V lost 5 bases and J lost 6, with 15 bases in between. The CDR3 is CASSRTAQGDTQYF. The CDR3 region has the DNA TGTGCCAGCAGTCGGACAGCCCAAGGGGATACGCAGTATTTT.

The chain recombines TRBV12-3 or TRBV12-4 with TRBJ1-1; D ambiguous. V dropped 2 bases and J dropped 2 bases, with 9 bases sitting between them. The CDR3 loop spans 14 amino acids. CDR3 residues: CASSLWPDNTEAFF. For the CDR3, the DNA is TGTGCCAGCAGTTTATGGCCTGACAACACTGAAGCTTTCTTT.

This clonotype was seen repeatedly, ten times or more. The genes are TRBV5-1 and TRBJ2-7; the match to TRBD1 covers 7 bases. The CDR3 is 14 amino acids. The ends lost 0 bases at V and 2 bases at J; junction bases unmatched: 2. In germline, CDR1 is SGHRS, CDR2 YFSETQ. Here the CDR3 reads CASSLAGTAYEQYF. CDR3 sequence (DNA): TGCGCCAGCAGCTTGGCCGGGACAGCCTACGAGCAGTACTTC.

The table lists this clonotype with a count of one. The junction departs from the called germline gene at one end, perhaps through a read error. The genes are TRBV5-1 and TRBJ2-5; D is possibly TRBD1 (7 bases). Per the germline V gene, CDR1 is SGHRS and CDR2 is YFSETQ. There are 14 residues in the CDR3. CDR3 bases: TGCGCCAGCAGCTCGCAGGGGGGCCAAGAGGCCCAGTACTTC. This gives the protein CASSSQGGQEAQYF. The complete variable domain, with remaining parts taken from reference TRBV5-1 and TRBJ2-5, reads KAGVTQTPRYLIKTRGQQVTLSCSPISGHRSVSWYQQTPGQGLQFLFEYFSETQRNKGNFPGRFSGRQFSNSRSEMNVSTLELGDSALYLCASSSQGGQEAQYFGPGTRLLVL.

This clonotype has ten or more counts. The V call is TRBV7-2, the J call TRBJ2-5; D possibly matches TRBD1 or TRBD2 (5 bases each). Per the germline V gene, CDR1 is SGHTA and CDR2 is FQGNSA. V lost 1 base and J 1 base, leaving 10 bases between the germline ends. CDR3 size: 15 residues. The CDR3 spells CASSLDPGLQETQYF. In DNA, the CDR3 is TGTGCCAGCAGCTTAGATCCGGGGCTCCAAGAGACCCAGTACTTC.

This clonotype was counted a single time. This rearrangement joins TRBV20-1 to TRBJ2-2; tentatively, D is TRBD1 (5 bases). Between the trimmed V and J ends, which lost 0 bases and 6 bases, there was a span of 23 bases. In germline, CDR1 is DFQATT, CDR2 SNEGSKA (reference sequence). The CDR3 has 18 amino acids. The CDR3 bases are TGCAGTGCTAGAGATTCCTTAGGGGCTGGGGTGCCGGCCGGGGAGCTGTTTTTT. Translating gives CSARDSLGAGVPAGELFF.

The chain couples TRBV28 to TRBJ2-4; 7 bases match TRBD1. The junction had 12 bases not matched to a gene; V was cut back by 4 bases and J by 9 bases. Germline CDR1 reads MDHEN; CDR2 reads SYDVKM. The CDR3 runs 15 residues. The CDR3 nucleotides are TGTGCCAGCAGTTCGGCCGACAGGGCGGTGGTCATTCAGTACTTC. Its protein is CASSSADRAVVIQYF.

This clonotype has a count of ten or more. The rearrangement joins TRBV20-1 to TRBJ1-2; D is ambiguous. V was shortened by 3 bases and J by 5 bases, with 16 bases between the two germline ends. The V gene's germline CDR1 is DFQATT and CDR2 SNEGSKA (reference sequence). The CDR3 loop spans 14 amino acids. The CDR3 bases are TGCAGTGCTAGTGAGGGCGGGCGTGGGTATGGCTACACCTTC. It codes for CSASEGGRGYGYTF.

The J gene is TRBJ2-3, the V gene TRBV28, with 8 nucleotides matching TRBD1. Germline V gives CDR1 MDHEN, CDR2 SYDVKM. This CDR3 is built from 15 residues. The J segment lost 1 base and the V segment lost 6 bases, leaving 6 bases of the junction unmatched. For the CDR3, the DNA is TGTGCCAGCAGCATATTACAGGGGGGCACAGATACGCAGTATTTT. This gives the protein CASSILQGGTDTQYF.

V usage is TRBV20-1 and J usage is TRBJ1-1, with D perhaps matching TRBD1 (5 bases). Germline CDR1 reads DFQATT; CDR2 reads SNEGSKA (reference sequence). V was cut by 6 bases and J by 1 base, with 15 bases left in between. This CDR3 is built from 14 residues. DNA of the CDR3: TGCAGTGCCCTGCAAGGGGAAGGGAACACTGAAGCTTTCTTT. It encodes CSALQGEGNTEAFF.